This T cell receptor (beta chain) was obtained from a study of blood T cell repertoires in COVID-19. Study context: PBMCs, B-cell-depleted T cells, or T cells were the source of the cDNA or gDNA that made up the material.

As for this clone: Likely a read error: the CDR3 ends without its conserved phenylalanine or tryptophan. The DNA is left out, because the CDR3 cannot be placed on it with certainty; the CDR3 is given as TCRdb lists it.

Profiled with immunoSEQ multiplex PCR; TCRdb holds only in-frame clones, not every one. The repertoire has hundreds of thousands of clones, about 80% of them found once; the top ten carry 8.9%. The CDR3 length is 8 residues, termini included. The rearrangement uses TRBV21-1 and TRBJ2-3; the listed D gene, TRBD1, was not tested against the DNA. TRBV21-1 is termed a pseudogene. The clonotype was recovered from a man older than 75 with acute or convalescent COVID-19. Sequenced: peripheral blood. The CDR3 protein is CASRNRGL.